The next 27 T cell receptor beta chains were all read from a single sample in a study of vaccination and CD4 T cells after COVID-19. Their recognized antigens are unknown. Cultured CD4+ T cells had their DNA profiled by the Oncomine TCR Beta short-read assay. From the PCR reads, TCRdb called clonotypes with MiXCR, one entry per CDR3 protein. The sample carries 8,000 to 13,000 distinct CDR3 sequences, about three fifths recorded once. Treatment in this sample: roughly 11-day PBMC culture with coronavirus spike peptide pools or control peptides (ViraFEST assay). The sample consisted of CD4+ T cells from blood, cultured in vitro. Source of these receptors: a human donor who had recovered from COVID-19.

The V and J genes are TRBV6-1 and TRBJ2-2, with TRBD1 matching 7 bases. Per germline, CDR1 MNHNS and CDR2 SASEGT. CDR3 size: 13 residues. V gave up 7 bases and J gave up 5 bases; unmatched junction bases: 4. The CDR3 here is CASNIQGTGELFF. CDR3 bases: TGTGCCAGCAACATACAGGGGACCGGGGAGCTGTTTTTT.

The rearrangement links TRBV27 to TRBJ2-1; perhaps TRBD1 as D (5 bases). Germline values: CDR1 MNHEY, CDR2 SMNVEV (reference sequence). V shed 3 bases and J shed 0 bases, with 9 bases lying between them. This CDR3 has 15 amino acids. CDR3 nucleotide sequence: TGTGCCAGCAGTTTTTTGGACAACTCCTACAATGAGCAGTTCTTC. Its protein is CASSFLDNSYNEQFF.

This clonotype was seen more than once but under ten times. A read error may account for a junction end that differs from germline. V is TRBV10-3 and J is TRBJ1-2, with 9 bases fitting TRBD1. CDR3 size: 15 residues. From germline, CDR1 is ENHRY and CDR2 SYGVKD. As DNA, the CDR3 is TGTGCCAGCAGTTCCCCGGGACAGGGAAACTATGGCTACACCTTC. It codes for CASSSPGQGNYGYTF.

The sample holds a few counts of this clonotype. This rearrangement joins TRBV2 to TRBJ2-7; D is ambiguous. V was cut by 5 bases and J by 4 bases, with 6 bases left in between. The germline V gene has CDR1 SNHLY and CDR2 FYNNEI. The CDR3 sequence is 11 residues long. The CDR3 loop is CASSSQYEQYF. The CDR3 DNA is TGTGCCAGCAGTTCCCAATACGAGCAGTACTTC.

This clonotype was recorded a few times. This chain joins TRBV12-3 or TRBV12-4 and TRBJ2-7; D might be TRBD1 (5 bases). The ends were cut back, 5 bases at V and 0 bases at J, with 11 bases in the middle. This CDR3 is 14 amino acids long. The CDR3 protein is CASSRQRSSYEQYF. The CDR3 DNA reads as TGTGCCAGCAGTAGACAGCGAAGCTCCTACGAGCAGTACTTC.

This clonotype came up a few times. The rearrangement links TRBV7-2 to TRBJ2-7, with TRBD1 matching 7 bases. Germline V lookup: CDR1 SGHTA, CDR2 FQGNSA. The CDR3 loop spans 13 amino acids. With 4 bases clipped from V and 10 bases from J, the junction kept 10 bases outside the gene matches. CDR3 in DNA: TGTGCCAGCAGCTACCGGGACAGCCTTCTACAGTACTTC. This translates into CASSYRDSLLQYF.

This clonotype occurred once. The genes are TRBV27 and TRBJ1-5; the D is unclear. V was clipped by 5 bases and J by 7 bases, with 12 bases between them. Germline V CDR1 and CDR2: MNHEY, SMNVEV (reference sequence). This CDR3 has 13 amino acids. The chain's CDR3 is CASSTNPRQPQHF. The CDR3 DNA reads as TGTGCCAGCAGTACCAATCCTCGGCAGCCCCAGCATTTT.

CDR3 protein: CASKGPGGTDTQYF. In DNA, the CDR3 is TGTGCCAGCAAGGGGCCCGGCGGCACAGATACGCAGTATTTT. The chain combines TRBV27 with TRBJ2-3; tentative D call: TRBD1 (5 bases). The CDR3 is 14 amino acids. Germline V CDR1 and CDR2: MNHEY, SMNVEV (reference sequence). Between the trimmed V and J ends, which lost 7 bases and 1 base, there was a span of 12 bases.

The chain is built from TRBV11-2 and TRBJ2-1, with 11 bases identical to TRBD2. The CDR3 spans 15 residues. Germline values: CDR1 SGHAT, CDR2 FQNNGV. The trim removed 5 bases at V and 4 bases at J, leaving 4 bases unmatched. This CDR3 is CASSELAGAYNEQFF. The CDR3 DNA sequence: TGTGCCAGCAGCGAACTAGCGGGGGCGTACAATGAGCAGTTCTTC.

The chain uses TRBV11-3 and TRBJ2-2; 9 nucleotides line up with TRBD1. Germline trimming cut 3 bases from V and 7 bases from J; bases unmatched to any gene: 6. The CDR3 extends over 15 amino acids. Per germline, CDR1 SGHNT and CDR2 YENEEA. CDR3 coding DNA: TGTGCCAGCAGCTTCCTAAGGACAGGGGACGGGGAGCTGTTTTTT. This encodes CASSFLRTGDGELFF.

The chain has TRBV12-5 and TRBJ1-5; TRBD1 aligns across 10 bases. Germline V gene sequence: CDR1 LGHNT, CDR2 FRNRAP. V lost 7 bases to trimming and J lost 7 bases; unmatched junction nucleotides: 10. There are 15 residues in the CDR3. CDR3 region: CASAPTGGRLQPQHF. In nucleotides, the CDR3 is TGTGCTAGTGCCCCGACAGGGGGCAGGCTGCAGCCCCAGCATTTT.

This chain links TRBV7-8 with TRBJ2-3; D might be TRBD2 (6 bases). Trimming cost V 1 base and J 0 bases, with 8 bases left between them. Per the germline V gene, CDR1 is SGHVS and CDR2 is FQNEAQ. The CDR3 runs 15 residues. The CDR3 is CASSLELASTDTQYF. CDR3 coding DNA: TGTGCCAGCAGCTTAGAACTAGCTAGCACAGATACGCAGTATTTT.

This clonotype was seen more than once but under ten times. The chain recombines TRBV25-1 with TRBJ1-2; D gene unclear. Looked up from germline, CDR1 is MGHDK and CDR2 is SYGVNS. CDR3 length: 11 residues. V was clipped by 5 bases and J by 10 bases, with 11 bases between them. The chain's CDR3 is CASSRSGHYTF. DNA for the CDR3: TGTGCCAGCAGTCGTAGTGGCCACTACACCTTC.

The chain employs TRBV6-2 or TRBV6-3 and TRBJ2-4; TRBD1 agrees at 7 bases. Per the germline V gene, CDR1 is MNHEY and CDR2 is SVGEGT. Losses at the gene ends were 6 bases for V and 3 bases for J; bases not matched to a gene: 11. The CDR3 consists of 16 residues. For the CDR3, the DNA is TGTGCCAGCAGAAAGACAGGGAGCTCCGGCAAAAACATTCAGTACTTC. As protein: CASRKTGSSGKNIQYF.

CDR3: CASSLRGGTTGELFF. For the CDR3, the DNA is TGTGCCAGCAGCCTAAGGGGGGGGACCACCGGGGAGCTGTTTTTT. The chain couples TRBV11-3 to TRBJ2-2; TRBD2 is a possible D gene (7 bases). This CDR3 has 15 amino acids. V was clipped by 5 bases and J by 4 bases, with 14 bases between them. Germline V gene sequence: CDR1 SGHNT, CDR2 YENEEA.

CDR3 in DNA: TGTGCCAGCAGCTTAATTATGAACACTGAAGCTTTCTTT. Its translation is CASSLIMNTEAFF. V is TRBV7-3 and J is TRBJ1-1; D remains ambiguous. Trimming left V 1 base short and J 0 bases short, with 3 bases between. Germline V gene lookup returns CDR1 SGHTA and CDR2 FQGTGA. The CDR3 has 13 amino acids.

The chain uses TRBV10-3 and TRBJ1-2; no reliable D call. The germline V gene has CDR1 ENHRY and CDR2 SYGVKD. The CDR3 runs to 15 residues. V was trimmed by 1 base and J by 2 bases, leaving 11 bases between them. CDR3 nucleotides: TGTGCCATCAGTGAGTGGGAGGTGACAAACTATGGCTACACCTTC. Amino acids: CAISEWEVTNYGYTF.

The chain uses TRBV6-1 and TRBJ1-2; TRBD1 matches 8 bases. The CDR3 sequence is 13 residues long. Germline lookup yields CDR1 MNHNS and CDR2 SASEGT. With 5 bases clipped from V and 7 bases from J, the junction kept 6 bases outside the gene matches. DNA for the CDR3: TGTGCCAGCAGTCCCGGACAGGGACGTGGCTACACCTTC. Amino acid sequence: CASSPGQGRGYTF.

The V call is TRBV6-1, the J call TRBJ2-7; D is tentatively TRBD1 or TRBD2 (5 bases each). Germline V gives CDR1 MNHNS, CDR2 SASEGT. V was pared by 8 bases and J by 6 bases, with 14 bases between. This CDR3 has 12 amino acids. The CDR3 nucleotides are TGTGCCAGCCGCCGGGGCGGTGGCGAGCAGTACTTC. It yields the protein CASRRGGGEQYF.

The chain uses TRBV6-1 and TRBJ2-3; no firm D call. Per the germline V gene, CDR1 is MNHNS and CDR2 is SASEGT. The CDR3 spans 16 residues. V shed 4 bases and J shed 2 bases, with 16 bases lying between them. Here the CDR3 DNA reads TGTGCCAGCAGTGCCCGAGCAGGTGCCTTCACAGATACGCAGTATTTT. Its protein product is CASSARAGAFTDTQYF.

This clonotype was found once. The V gene is TRBV4-3, the J gene TRBJ2-5, with D uncertain. The V end was cut by 1 base, the J end by 0 bases, with 6 bases between. The germline V gene has CDR1 LGHNA and CDR2 YSLEER. This CDR3 comprises 14 residues. CDR3: CASSQVSYQETQYF. CDR3 sequence (DNA): TGCGCCAGCAGCCAAGTTAGTTACCAAGAGACCCAGTACTTC.

The CDR3 protein is CASSPGSVGPELFF. Written as DNA, the CDR3 is TGTGCCAGCAGCCCCGGGTCAGTTGGACCGGAGCTGTTTTTT. This sequence joins TRBV7-8 and TRBJ2-2; D unresolved. Germline lookup yields CDR1 SGHVS and CDR2 FQNEAQ. This CDR3 is 14 amino acids long. The V end lost 5 bases, the J end lost 10 bases, and 17 bases lay between the germline ends.

CDR3 sequence: CASRVGQEGYTF. DNA for the CDR3: TGTGCCAGCAGGGTGGGACAGGAGGGCTACACCTTC. The chain recombines TRBV6-1 with TRBJ1-2; 8 positions match TRBD1. Losses at the gene ends were 6 bases for V and 8 bases for J; bases not matched to a gene: 5. The CDR3 contains 12 residues. Germline assignment: CDR1 MNHNS and CDR2 SASEGT.

The chain recombines TRBV27 with TRBJ2-7; D uncertain. V dropped 2 bases and J dropped 3 bases, with 14 bases sitting between them. Germline lookup yields CDR1 MNHEY and CDR2 SMNVEV (reference sequence). CDR3 length: 15 residues. CDR3 amino acids: CASSLPGRRDYEQYF. CDR3 sequence (DNA): TGTGCCAGCAGTTTACCGGGCCGTAGGGACTACGAGCAGTACTTC.

The V and J genes are TRBV7-2 and TRBJ2-5; 8 bases agree with TRBD2. Germline values: CDR1 SGHTA, CDR2 FQGNSA. CDR3 length: 16 residues. Germline trimming cut 1 base from V and 1 base from J; bases unmatched to any gene: 5. The CDR3 sequence: CASSLVRLAGQETQYF. The CDR3 DNA reads TGTGCCAGCAGCTTAGTTAGGCTAGCGGGCCAAGAGACCCAGTACTTC.

The chain has TRBV6-2 or TRBV6-3 and TRBJ2-7; 14 bases fit TRBD2. V dropped 6 bases and J dropped 4; count of bases not matched to a gene: 8. The CDR3 covers 16 residues. The germline gives CDR1 MNHEY, CDR2 SVGEGT. CDR3 protein: CASRPGTSGSVYEQYF. CDR3 bases: TGTGCCAGCAGACCCGGGACTAGCGGGAGTGTATACGAGCAGTACTTC.

This clonotype was seen only a few times. The genes are TRBV21-1 and TRBJ1-1; the table gives TRBD1 as D, unverified against the DNA. TRBV21-1 is deemed a pseudogene. CDR3 size: 11 residues. The CDR3: CARGQGVEAFF. DNA of the CDR3: TGTGCCAGGGGACAGGGGGTTGAAGCTTTCTTT.